This TCR beta chain was identified in a study of radiation and T cells in renal cell carcinoma. There are 17 residues in the CDR3. V was pared by 1 base and J by 0 bases, with 14 bases between. In germline, CDR1 is SGDLS, CDR2 YYNGEE. The study, taken as a whole, reports: Top 100 clonotypes averaged around 54% in irradiated versus about 40% in nephrectomy-only tumors. In blood, top tumor clones expanded by 2 weeks, shrinking by 4.

This clone was found a few times. Its antigen is not known. Noted treatment: 15 Gy SBRT to primary tumor, nephrectomy 4 weeks later. Nephrectomy followed 15 Gy stereotactic body radiation by 4 weeks. The patient's renal cell carcinoma had clear cell pathology. The protocol was immunoSEQ multiplex PCR, while the TCRdb copy is restricted to in-frame clones and leaves out a portion. Of around 5,300 clones in the sample, approximately 59% were seen once. The receptor was isolated from a man between 60 and 75 years old with renal cell carcinoma. V gene TRBV9 combines with J gene TRBJ1-3; D is uncertain. The material was tumor tissue, obtained from a patient whose treatment included radiotherapy and nephrectomy. In DNA form, the CDR3 reads TGTGCCAGCAGCGTATCTGGAGTGGGGTTCTCTGGAAACACCATATATTTT. This codes for CASSVSGVGFSGNTIYF.